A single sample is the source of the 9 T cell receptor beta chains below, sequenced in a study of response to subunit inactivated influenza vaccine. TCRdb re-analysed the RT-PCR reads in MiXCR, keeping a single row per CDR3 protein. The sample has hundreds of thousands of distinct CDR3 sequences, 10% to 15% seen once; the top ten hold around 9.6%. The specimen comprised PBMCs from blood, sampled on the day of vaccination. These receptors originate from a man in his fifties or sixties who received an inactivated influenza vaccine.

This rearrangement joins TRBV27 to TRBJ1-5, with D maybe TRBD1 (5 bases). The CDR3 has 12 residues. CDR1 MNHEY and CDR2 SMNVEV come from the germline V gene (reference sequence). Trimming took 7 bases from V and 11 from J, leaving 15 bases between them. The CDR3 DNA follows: TGTGCCAGCACCCTCACGGGGGGGTCCCAGCATTTT. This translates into CASTLTGGSQHF.

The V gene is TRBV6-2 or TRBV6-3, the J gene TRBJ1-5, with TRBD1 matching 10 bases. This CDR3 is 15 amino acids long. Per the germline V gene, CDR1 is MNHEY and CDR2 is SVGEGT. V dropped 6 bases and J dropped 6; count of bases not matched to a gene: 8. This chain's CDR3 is CASRRTGGLGQPQHF. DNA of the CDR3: TGTGCCAGCAGACGGACAGGGGGACTCGGTCAGCCCCAGCATTTT.

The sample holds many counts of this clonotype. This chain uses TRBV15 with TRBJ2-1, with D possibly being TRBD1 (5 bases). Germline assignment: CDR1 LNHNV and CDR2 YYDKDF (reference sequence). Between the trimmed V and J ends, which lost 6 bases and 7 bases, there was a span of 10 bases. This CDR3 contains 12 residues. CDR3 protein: CATRQGTNEQFF. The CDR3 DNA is TGTGCCACCAGGCAGGGTACAAATGAGCAGTTCTTC.

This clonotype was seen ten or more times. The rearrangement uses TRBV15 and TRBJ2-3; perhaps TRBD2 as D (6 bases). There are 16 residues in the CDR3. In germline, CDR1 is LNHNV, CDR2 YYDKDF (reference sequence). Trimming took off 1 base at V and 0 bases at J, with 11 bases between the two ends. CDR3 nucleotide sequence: TGTGCCACCAGCAGAGGAACGGGACTGAGCACAGATACGCAGTATTTT. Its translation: CATSRGTGLSTDTQYF.

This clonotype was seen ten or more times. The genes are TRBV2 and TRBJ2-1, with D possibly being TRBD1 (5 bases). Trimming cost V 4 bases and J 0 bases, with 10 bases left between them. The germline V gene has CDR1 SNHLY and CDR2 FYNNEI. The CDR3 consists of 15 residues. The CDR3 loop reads CASSGQDSSYNEQFF. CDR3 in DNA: TGTGCCAGCAGTGGCCAAGACAGCTCCTACAATGAGCAGTTCTTC.

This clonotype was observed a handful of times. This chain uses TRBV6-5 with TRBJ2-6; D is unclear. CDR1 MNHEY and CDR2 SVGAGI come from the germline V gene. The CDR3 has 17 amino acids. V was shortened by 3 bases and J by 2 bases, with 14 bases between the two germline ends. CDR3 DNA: TGTGCCAGCAGTTATTCTGTAAGCTCGGCTGGGGCCAACGTCCTGACTTTC. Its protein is CASSYSVSSAGANVLTF.

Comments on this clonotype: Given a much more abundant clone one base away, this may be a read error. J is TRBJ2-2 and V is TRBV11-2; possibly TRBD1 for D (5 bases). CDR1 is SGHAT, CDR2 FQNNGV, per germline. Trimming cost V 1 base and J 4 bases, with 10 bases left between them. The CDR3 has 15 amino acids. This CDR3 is CASSLAGKRTGELFF. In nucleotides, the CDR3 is TGTGCCAGCAGCTTAGCAGGGAAGCGCACCGGGGAGCTGTTTTTT.

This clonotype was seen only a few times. The CDR3 nucleotides are TGTGCCACCAGCACGGGACAGGACTTTGAAGCTTTCTTT. Protein: CATSTGQDFEAFF. The chain links TRBV15 to TRBJ1-1, with TRBD1 matching 8 bases. The CDR3 length is 13 residues. Germline loops: CDR1 LNHNV, CDR2 YYDKDF (reference sequence). The J segment lost 7 bases and the V segment lost 4 bases, leaving 5 bases of the junction unmatched.

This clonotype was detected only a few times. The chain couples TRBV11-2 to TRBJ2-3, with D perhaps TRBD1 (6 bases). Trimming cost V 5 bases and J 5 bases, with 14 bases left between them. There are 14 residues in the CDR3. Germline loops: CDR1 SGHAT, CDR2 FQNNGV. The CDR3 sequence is CASSLQGWLDTQYF. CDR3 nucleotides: TGTGCCAGCAGCCTACAGGGATGGTTAGATACGCAGTATTTT.